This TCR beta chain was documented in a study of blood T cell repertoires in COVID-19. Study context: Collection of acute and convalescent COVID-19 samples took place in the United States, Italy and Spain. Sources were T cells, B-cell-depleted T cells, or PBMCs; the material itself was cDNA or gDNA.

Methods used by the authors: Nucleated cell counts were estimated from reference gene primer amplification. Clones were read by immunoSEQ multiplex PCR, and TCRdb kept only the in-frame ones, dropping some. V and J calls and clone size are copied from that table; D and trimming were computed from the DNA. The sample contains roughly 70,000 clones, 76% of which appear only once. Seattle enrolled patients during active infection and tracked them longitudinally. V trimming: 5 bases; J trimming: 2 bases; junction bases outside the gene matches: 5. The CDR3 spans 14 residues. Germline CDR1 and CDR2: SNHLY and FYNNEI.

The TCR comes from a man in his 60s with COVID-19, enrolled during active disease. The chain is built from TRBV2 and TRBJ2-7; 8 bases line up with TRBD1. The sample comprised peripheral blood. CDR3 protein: CASSKTGVAYEQYF. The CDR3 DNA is TGTGCCAGCAGTAAGACAGGGGTGGCCTACGAGCAGTACTTC.